Listed here are 24 T cell receptor beta chains from one sample, sequenced in a study of T cell responses to AZD1222 COVID-19 vaccine (dated by TCRdb to 2020 to 2022). Libraries were constructed by the immunoSEQ multiplex PCR assay. TCRdb obtained this table from immuneACCESS and retained in-frame rearrangements with V and J assigned. These tables miss some clones; where compared with another copy, unresolved V genes account for less than half of the shortfall, and the remainder is unexplained. The table for this sample lists fewer than 140,000 clones; about 90% of them were counted only once. Approximately 4.7% of the sample comes from the top ten. The time point label of this sample denotes: baseline before first vaccination. Source: peripheral blood, taken on day 0 of AZD1222 vaccination. These receptor sequences come from an adult in good health.

This chain links TRBV6-6 with TRBJ1-5; tentative D call: TRBD1 (5 bases). The CDR3 totals 16 residues. V dropped 6 bases and J dropped 0 bases, with 15 bases sitting between them. Germline CDR1 is MNHNY and CDR2 is SVGAGI (reference sequence). CDR3 loop: CASRSNPGVSNQPQHF. The DNA of the CDR3 is TGTGCCAGCAGAAGCAACCCGGGGGTTAGCAATCAGCCCCAGCATTTT.

The chain links TRBV7-3 to TRBJ1-1, with 7 bases identical to TRBD1. The germline gives CDR1 SGHTA, CDR2 FQGTGA. This CDR3 contains 14 residues. Losses at the gene ends were 3 bases for V and 1 base for J; bases not matched to a gene: 2. The CDR3 region is CASSFGDRNTEAFF. CDR3 coding DNA: TGTGCCAGCAGCTTTGGGGACAGGAACACTGAAGCTTTCTTT.

V is TRBV19 and J is TRBJ1-2, with D hard to call. From germline, CDR1 is LNHDA and CDR2 SQIVND (reference sequence). The length of the CDR3 is 14 residues. The V end was cut by 3 bases, the J end by 7 bases, with 15 bases between. CDR3 DNA sequence: TGTGCCAGTAGTATTTCATCGGGTTTTGGTGGCTACACCTTC. Its protein product is CASSISSGFGGYTF.

The chain uses TRBV19 and TRBJ1-1, with a tentative D call TRBD1 (6 bases). Deletions cut 1 base from V and 5 bases from J, with 11 bases between. The CDR3 contains 14 residues. In germline, CDR1 is LNHDA, CDR2 SQIVND (reference sequence). The CDR3 sequence: CASSIGQRGTEAFF. In nucleotides, the CDR3 is TGTGCCAGTAGTATAGGCCAGAGGGGGACTGAAGCTTTCTTT. Full variable domain (outside the CDR3, taken from reference TRBV19 and TRBJ1-1): DGGITQSPKYLFRKEGQNVTLSCEQNLNHDAMYWYRQDPGQGLRLIYYSQIVNDFQKGDIAEGYSVSREKKESFPLTVTSAQKNPTAFYLCASSIGQRGTEAFFGQGTRLTVV.

The chain carries TRBV7-2 and TRBJ2-2; no clear D. CDR1 is SGHTA, CDR2 FQGNSA, per germline. This CDR3 contains 15 residues. Trimming took 0 bases from V and 4 from J, leaving 9 bases between them. The CDR3 protein is CASSLAPHPTGELFF. The CDR3, as DNA: TGTGCCAGCAGCTTAGCCCCACACCCCACCGGGGAGCTGTTTTTT.

The V gene is TRBV18, the J gene TRBJ1-2, with TRBD1 matching 7 bases. Per germline, CDR1 KGHSH and CDR2 LQKENI. The V segment lost 6 bases and the J segment 7 bases; nucleotides outside the gene matches: 11. This CDR3 has 14 residues. CDR3 protein: CASSSRDRDGGYTF. CDR3 bases: TGTGCCAGCTCCTCACGAGACAGGGACGGTGGCTACACCTTC.

In DNA form, the CDR3 reads TGTGCCAGCAGCTTAGATCACCAGGGAGCGAACACCGGGGAGCTGTTTTTT. Protein product: CASSLDHQGANTGELFF. V is TRBV11-2 and J is TRBJ2-2; D may match TRBD1 or TRBD2 (5 bases each). V shed 0 bases and J shed 0 bases, with 11 bases lying between them. The CDR3 is 17 amino acids. Germline lookup yields CDR1 SGHAT and CDR2 FQNNGV.

J is TRBJ2-1 and V is TRBV14, with 8 bases lining up with TRBD1. V gave up 0 bases and J gave up 14 bases; unmatched junction bases: 6. CDR1 is SGHDN, CDR2 FVKESK, per germline. The CDR3 is made up of 13 amino acids. CDR3 residues: CASSQDRRTGKFF. In DNA form, the CDR3 reads TGTGCCAGCAGCCAAGATCGAAGGACAGGGAAGTTCTTC. The full variable domain, its missing parts supplied by reference TRBV14 and TRBJ2-1, is EAGVTQFPSHSVIEKGQTVTLRCDPISGHDNLYWYRRVMGKEIKFLLHFVKESKQDESGMPNNRFLAERTGGTYSTLKVQPAELEDSGVYFCASSQDRRTGKFFGPGTRLTVL.

The table lists this clone with a count of one. This rearrangement joins TRBV7-2 to TRBJ1-2; the match to TRBD1 covers 8 bases. This CDR3 is 15 amino acids long. The J segment lost 7 bases and the V segment lost 5 bases, leaving 12 bases of the junction unmatched. From germline, CDR1 is SGHTA and CDR2 FQGNSA. In DNA, the CDR3 is TGTGCCAGCAGCCCGTCAGGGGGCGCGCGCGCTGGCTACACCTTC. It is translated as CASSPSGGARAGYTF.

This clone has a handful of counts. The DNA of the CDR3 is TGTGCCAGCAGCGGGTCCGGGACAGCCAAAAATTCACCCCTCCACTTT. Encoded protein: CASSGSGTAKNSPLHF. This chain uses TRBV7-2 with TRBJ1-6; 7 bases line up with TRBD1. CDR1 SGHTA and CDR2 FQGNSA come from the germline V gene. J gave up 7 bases and V 5 bases, and 11 bases lay outside the gene matches. The CDR3 runs to 16 residues.

V and J are TRBV5-4 and TRBJ1-4; the D gene is possibly TRBD1 (5 bases). Germline V gene data show CDR1 as SGHNT and CDR2 as YYREEE (reference sequence). Deletions cut 2 bases from V and 0 bases from J, with 8 bases between. CDR3 length: 15 amino acids. This chain's CDR3 is CASSFGTTTNEKLFF. The CDR3 DNA reads TGTGCCAGCAGCTTTGGGACGACAACTAATGAAAAACTGTTTTTT.

CDR3 nucleotide sequence: TGTGCCAGCAGTGAAACGGGACTTCGAGGCAATGAGCAGTTCTTC. Amino acid sequence: CASSETGLRGNEQFF. The V and J genes are TRBV25-1 and TRBJ2-1; a possible D gene is TRBD2 (6 bases). CDR1 is MGHDK, CDR2 SYGVNS, per germline. The CDR3 covers 15 residues. Trimming left V 2 bases short and J 6 bases short, with 14 bases between.

The chain employs TRBV12-3 or TRBV12-4 and TRBJ1-4; D ambiguous. The V end was cut by 4 bases, the J end by 7 bases, with 10 bases between. This CDR3 has 13 amino acids. The CDR3 here is CASSSEGIEKLFF. CDR3 nucleotides: TGTGCCAGCAGTTCAGAAGGGATTGAAAAACTGTTTTTT.

The chain's CDR3 is CASSYSRTGTGYTF. The CDR3 DNA follows: TGTGCCAGCAGTTACTCGAGGACAGGGACTGGCTACACCTTC. The chain carries TRBV6-5 and TRBJ1-2; 8 positions match TRBD1. This CDR3 is built from 14 residues. Germline CDR1 MNHEY, CDR2 SVGAGI. Germline trimming cut 0 bases from V and 7 bases from J; bases unmatched to any gene: 4.

This rearrangement joins TRBV12-2 to TRBJ2-5; the table calls TRBD2, which could not be checked here. TRBV12-2 is a listed pseudogene. CDR3 length: 18 residues. DNA of the CDR3: TGTGCAAGTCGCTTACATACGTGGGCAGGTCGGGAACAAGAGACCCAGTACTTC. Translation gives CASRLHTWAGREQETQYF.

For this clone: The junction shows a germline mismatch at one end, possibly a read error. The rearrangement links TRBV3-1 (or the pseudogene TRBV3-2) to TRBJ2-7; D may correspond to TRBD1 or TRBD2 (5 bases each). The CDR3 consists of 13 residues. Looked up from germline, CDR1 is LGHDT and CDR2 is YNNKEL (reference sequence). As DNA, the CDR3 is TGTGCCAGCAGCCAGTCATTCGGGACCGATGTTCGTTTC. Translating gives CASSQSFGTDVRF.

This clone appeared a single time. CDR3 nucleotides: TGTGCCAGCAGTGATGGGGGCGGCGGTGAAAAACTGTTTTTT. It is translated as CASSDGGGGEKLFF. The rearrangement uses TRBV6-1 and TRBJ1-4; D is possibly TRBD1 (6 bases). The V end lost 3 bases, the J end lost 7 bases, and 12 bases lay between the germline ends. The CDR3 is made up of 14 amino acids. Germline values: CDR1 MNHNS, CDR2 SASEGT.

CDR3 bases: TGTGCCAGTGGACTGACGTCCGGGGGCTACACCTTC. Its translation is CASGLTSGGYTF. The V gene is TRBV7-8, the J gene TRBJ1-2; no clear D. With 9 bases removed from V and 8 bases from J, the gap between germline ends came to 16 bases. Germline values: CDR1 SGHVS, CDR2 FQNEAQ. The CDR3 consists of 12 residues.

The chain has TRBV11-2 and TRBJ2-1, with TRBD2 matching over 9 bases. Losses at the gene ends were 3 bases for V and 7 bases for J; bases not matched to a gene: 4. Germline values: CDR1 SGHAT, CDR2 FQNNGV. This CDR3 has 14 residues. As DNA, the CDR3 is TGTGCCAGCAGCTTGGGACTAGCCCTAAATGAGCAGTTCTTC. As protein: CASSLGLALNEQFF.

In its sample, this clone was seen a few times. J is TRBJ2-7 and V is TRBV6-5; D is ambiguous. Germline-derived CDR1 and CDR2 are MNHEY and SVGAGI. With 2 bases removed from V and 0 bases from J, the gap between germline ends came to 11 bases. This CDR3 contains 15 residues. The CDR3 protein is CASSYPSSSSYEQYF. The CDR3 bases are TGTGCCAGCAGTTACCCCAGCAGTAGCTCCTACGAGCAGTACTTC.

The V and J genes are TRBV19 and TRBJ2-1; 8 nucleotides match TRBD2. Germline CDR1 is LNHDA and CDR2 is SQIVND (reference sequence). Germline trimming cut 6 bases from V and 3 bases from J; bases unmatched to any gene: 7. This CDR3 has 15 residues. CDR3 sequence reads: CASRVAGTDYNEQFF. The CDR3 DNA follows: TGTGCCAGTAGGGTAGCGGGAACAGACTACAATGAGCAGTTCTTC.

This sequence joins TRBV7-3 and TRBJ2-3; no reliable D call. Germline V CDR1 and CDR2: SGHTA, FQGTGA. Trimming shortened V by 1 base and J by 4 bases, and 3 bases separated the two germline ends. CDR3 length equals 12 residues. CDR3 region: CASSLNADTQYF. The CDR3 region has the DNA TGTGCCAGCAGCTTAAACGCAGATACGCAGTATTTT.

The chain recombines TRBV5-1 with TRBJ1-1; TRBD1 aligns across 8 bases. The germline V gene has CDR1 SGHRS and CDR2 YFSETQ. This CDR3 is built from 16 residues. V shed 4 bases and J 1 base; nucleotides not matched to a gene: 9. CDR3 sequence reads: CASSRSGGSQNTEAFF. CDR3 DNA: TGCGCCAGCAGCCGTTCAGGGGGCAGTCAGAACACTGAAGCTTTCTTT.

This chain links TRBV7-9 with TRBJ1-6, with D hard to call. CDR1 is SEHNR and CDR2 is FQNEAQ in the germline V gene (reference sequence). The CDR3 extends over 14 amino acids. V was cut by 0 bases and J by 9 bases, with 9 bases left in between. CDR3 protein: CASSLALVGSPLHF. CDR3 DNA: TGTGCCAGCAGCTTAGCGCTCGTGGGTTCACCCCTCCACTTT.